This T cell receptor beta chain was identified during a study of shared clonotypes between healthy human individuals. Findings and caveats of the study: Larger estimated richness was generally recorded for naive subsets relative to memory subsets.

Sorted-subset replicate PCR reactions were performed with approximately 200 ng DNA, corresponding to tens of thousands of T cell genomes. Assay used: immunoSEQ multiplex PCR; TCRdb lists only in-frame clones, some missing. The sample comprises around 2,000,000 clones, roughly 91% of which are singletons, and 1.5% to 2% rests with the top ten. CDR3 length equals 14 residues. The ends lost 7 bases at V and 4 bases at J; junction bases unmatched: 7. From germline, CDR1 is SQVTM and CDR2 ANQGSEA. In the naive CD8 group, cells lacked CD45RO and were positively selected for CCR7, so terminally differentiated effector memory CD45RA+ cells were left out. Nashville, Tennessee was home to all donors, who were Caucasian adults. As for this clone: Its antigen is unidentified.

Sequences were obtained from naive CD8+ T cells from PBMCs. The receptor's source is a man in his late teens or twenties in good health. Some clones in this sample may be carry-over from other donors' samples. The chain links TRBV29-1 to TRBJ2-1; TRBD1 matches at 10 bases. CDR3 in amino acids: CSAEDRGVYNEQFF. For the CDR3, the DNA is TGCAGCGCCGAGGACAGGGGGGTGTACAATGAGCAGTTCTTC.